The 26 T cell receptor beta chains given below trace back to one sample, sequenced in a study of blood T cell repertoires in COVID-19. Generated by immunoSEQ multiplex PCR, the TCRdb table keeps only in-frame clones and is missing some. The table shows about 150,000 clones, with approximately 82% occurring only once. Sequencing was done on a sample of peripheral blood. All receptors derive from a human donor with acute or convalescent COVID-19. The donor label of this sample is uncertain.

The chain carries TRBV5-8 and TRBJ1-2, with 9 nucleotides matching TRBD1. In germline, CDR1 is SGHTS, CDR2 YDEGEE. The ends lost 8 bases at V and 13 bases at J; junction bases unmatched: 12. The CDR3 spans 12 residues. CDR3 amino acids: CASRRDRASLTF. CDR3 DNA sequence: TGTGCCAGTCGCCGGGACAGGGCCTCGCTCACCTTC.

The chain links TRBV18 to TRBJ2-2; no clear D gene. This CDR3 spans 18 amino acids. Trimming took 4 bases from V and 0 from J, leaving 18 bases between them. Looked up from germline, CDR1 is KGHSH and CDR2 is LQKENI. The CDR3 here is CASSRLGSAITNTGELFF. CDR3 DNA: TGTGCCAGCTCACGACTTGGGTCGGCAATAACGAACACCGGGGAGCTGTTTTTT. Based on the CDR3 plus reference TRBV18 and TRBJ2-2, the full variable domain is NAGVMQNPRHLVRRRGQEARLRCSPMKGHSHVYWYRQLPEEGLKFMVYLQKENIIDESGMPKERFSAEFPKEGPSILRIQQVVRGDSAAYFCASSRLGSAITNTGELFFGEGSRLTVL.

The gene calls are TRBV5-6 and TRBJ1-2; D gene uncertain. CDR1 and CDR2 (germline): SGHDT, YYEEEE. The CDR3 has 16 residues. Between the trimmed V and J ends, which lost 0 bases and 0 bases, there was a span of 12 bases. CDR3 bases: TGTGCCAGCAGCTTGGCCACTGTCGGAGCTAACTATGGCTACACCTTC. Translated, it gives CASSLATVGANYGYTF.

This sequence joins TRBV10-1 and TRBJ1-1; 7 bases are a match to TRBD1. Germline CDR1 and CDR2: WNHNN and SYGVQD (reference sequence). This CDR3 has 15 amino acids. V trimming: 6 bases; J trimming: 6 bases; junction bases outside the gene matches: 13. The CDR3 protein is CASRFKTGIRPEAFF. In DNA, the CDR3 is TGCGCCAGCAGGTTCAAGACAGGGATCAGGCCTGAAGCTTTCTTT.

The V and J genes are TRBV6-5 and TRBJ2-5; 7 bases match TRBD1. CDR3 length equals 15 residues. V was clipped by 6 bases and J by 0 bases; unmatched bases: 7. CDR1 is MNHEY, CDR2 SVGAGI, per germline. In DNA, the CDR3 is TGTGCCAGCAGACTGGACAGGCCTAACCAAGAGACCCAGTACTTC. Protein product: CASRLDRPNQETQYF.

The J gene is TRBJ2-1, the V gene TRBV7-9, with 7 bases aligning to TRBD2. The ends lost 5 bases at V and 5 bases at J; junction bases unmatched: 12. The CDR3 is 16 residues long. The germline gives CDR1 SEHNR, CDR2 FQNEAQ (reference sequence). The CDR3 loop reads CASSRAVRGINNEQFF. DNA of the CDR3: TGTGCCAGCAGCCGAGCGGTGCGGGGGATTAACAATGAGCAGTTCTTC.

The V and J genes are TRBV5-1 and TRBJ2-7; perhaps TRBD1 as D (5 bases). Germline V CDR1 and CDR2: SGHRS, YFSETQ. V was cut by 2 bases and J by 0 bases, with 15 bases left in between. This CDR3 is 16 amino acids long. CDR3 amino acids: CASSLALDSSSYEQYF. In nucleotides, the CDR3 is TGCGCCAGCAGCTTAGCTCTCGACAGCAGCTCCTACGAGCAGTACTTC.

The rearrangement joins TRBV25-1 to TRBJ2-5, with D possibly matching TRBD1 (7 bases). Germline CDR1 MGHDK, CDR2 SYGVNS. The CDR3 has 15 residues. Between the trimmed V and J ends, which lost 3 bases and 5 bases, there was a span of 16 bases. The CDR3 region is CASSDGGRGAETQYF. Written as DNA, the CDR3 is TGTGCCAGCAGTGATGGGGGCAGGGGGGCGGAGACCCAGTACTTC.

The V call is TRBV20-1, the J call TRBJ1-1; D is unclear. The CDR3 is 11 amino acids. The germline gives CDR1 DFQATT, CDR2 SNEGSKA (reference sequence). This CDR3 is CRSSSNTEAFF. For the CDR3, the DNA is TGCAGATCTTCCTCGAACACTGAAGCTTTCTTT.

This chain connects TRBV1 to TRBJ1-2; the table's TRBD1 call for D was not verified on the DNA. TRBV1 is marked as a pseudogene. The CDR3 has 12 residues. In DNA, the CDR3 is TGCACCAGCAGCCGGGACAGGGACGGCTACACCTTC. Translation gives CTSSRDRDGYTF.

This clone was found once. The chain is built from TRBV30 and TRBJ1-2, with unresolved D. Trimming cost V 4 bases and J 5 bases, with 8 bases left between them. Germline assignment: CDR1 GTSNPN and CDR2 SVGIG (reference sequence). CDR3 length: 11 amino acids. CDR3 sequence: CAWTAGYGYTF. CDR3 in DNA: TGTGCCTGGACGGCCGGGTATGGCTACACCTTC.

This sequence joins TRBV2 and TRBJ1-2; D uncertain. V lost 8 bases and J 4 bases, leaving 11 bases between the germline ends. Germline CDR1 SNHLY, CDR2 FYNNEI. The CDR3 extends over 12 amino acids. The CDR3 spells CASRQAIYGYTF. The CDR3 region has the DNA TGTGCCAGCCGTCAGGCGATCTATGGCTACACCTTC.

The chain carries TRBV3-1 (or the pseudogene TRBV3-2) and TRBJ2-1; D is ambiguous. The CDR3 is 13 residues long. Trimming removed 2 bases from V and 8 bases from J, with 10 bases in between. Germline-derived CDR1 and CDR2 are LGHDT and YNNKEL (reference sequence). The CDR3, as DNA: TGTGCCAGCAGCCAACGCAGTAACCATGAGCAGTTCTTC. As protein: CASSQRSNHEQFF.

A remark on this clone: Within the sample, other DNA sequences also encode this same CDR3. V gene TRBV7-2 combines with J gene TRBJ2-3; 9 bases agree with TRBD2. Germline CDR1 reads SGHTA; CDR2 reads FQGNSA. This CDR3 has 15 amino acids. Unmatched junction bases numbered 4, after V lost 6 bases and J lost 0 bases. CDR3 nucleotide sequence: TGTGCCAGCAGTCTACTAGCGGGTAGCACAGATACGCAGTATTTT. Translating it yields CASSLLAGSTDTQYF.

This clone was observed a few times. This chain links TRBV2 with TRBJ1-5; 9 nucleotides agree with TRBD1. There are 15 residues in the CDR3. V lost 6 bases to trimming and J lost 5 bases; unmatched junction nucleotides: 8. Per the germline V gene, CDR1 is SNHLY and CDR2 is FYNNEI. The CDR3 loop reads CASSASGTGYQPQHF. CDR3 coding DNA: TGTGCCAGCAGCGCCTCCGGGACAGGGTATCAGCCCCAGCATTTT.

The J gene is TRBJ1-2, the V gene TRBV6-4; TRBD1 is a possible D gene (6 bases). Per the germline V gene, CDR1 is MRHNA and CDR2 is SNTAGT. V was trimmed by 7 bases and J by 6 bases, leaving 21 bases between them. The CDR3 has 15 residues. The CDR3 reads CASTPDAGGPNGYTF. As DNA, the CDR3 is TGTGCCAGCACCCCAGATGCGGGGGGGCCAAATGGCTACACCTTC.

The sample holds a few counts of this clone. The chain joins TRBV10-3 to TRBJ1-2; 7 bases map to TRBD1. The J segment lost 8 bases and the V segment lost 4 bases, leaving 7 bases of the junction unmatched. Germline V gives CDR1 ENHRY, CDR2 SYGVKD. The CDR3 consists of 13 residues. The CDR3 DNA reads TGTGCCATCAGTGGAAGACAGGGCGGCGGCTACACCTTC. The encoded protein is CAISGRQGGGYTF.

The rearrangement joins TRBV7-9 to TRBJ1-2; D might be TRBD1 (5 bases). The CDR3 extends over 14 amino acids. The germline V and J ends were trimmed by 6 bases and 10 bases, with 21 bases remaining between them. From germline, CDR1 is SEHNR and CDR2 FQNEAQ (reference sequence). CDR3 sequence reads: CASSFDRTHKNYTF. Here the CDR3 DNA reads TGTGCCAGCAGTTTTGACAGAACTCACAAAAACTACACCTTC. Looking up the rest from reference TRBV7-9 and TRBJ1-2 gives the full variable domain: DTGVSQNPRHKITKRGQNVTFRCDPISEHNRLYWYRQTLGQGPEFLTYFQNEAQLEKSRLLSDRFSAERPKGSFSTLEIQRTEQGDSAMYLCASSFDRTHKNYTFGSGTRLTVV.

J is TRBJ2-5 and V is TRBV11-2; D perhaps matches TRBD1 (6 bases). V was pared by 2 bases and J by 2 bases, with 12 bases between. There are 15 residues in the CDR3. Germline V lookup: CDR1 SGHAT, CDR2 FQNNGV. CDR3 sequence (DNA): TGTGCCAGCAGCTTATTTCGGGACAAACAAGAGACCCAGTACTTC. It translates to CASSLFRDKQETQYF. The complete variable domain, with remaining parts taken from reference TRBV11-2 and TRBJ2-5, reads EAGVAQSPRYKIIEKRQSVAFWCNPISGHATLYWYQQILGQGPKLLIQFQNNGVVDDSQLPKDRFSAERLKGVDSTLKIQPAKLEDSAVYLCASSLFRDKQETQYFGPGTRLLVL.

The chain combines TRBV2 with TRBJ1-1; weak D call: TRBD1 (6 bases). There are 15 residues in the CDR3. Germline loops: CDR1 SNHLY, CDR2 FYNNEI. Trimming left V 5 bases short and J 1 base short, with 14 bases between. The CDR3 DNA sequence: TGTGCCAGCAGTTCAGACAGGTCTTCGAACACTGAAGCTTTCTTT. Translation: CASSSDRSSNTEAFF.

This clone is a singleton in its sample. The V call is TRBV29-1, the J call TRBJ2-1; TRBD1 agrees at 7 bases. Germline CDR1 is SQVTM and CDR2 is ANQGSEA. V lost 7 bases to trimming and J lost 10 bases; unmatched junction nucleotides: 4. CDR3 length equals 10 residues. The CDR3 protein is CSGETGEQFF. The CDR3 DNA follows: TGCAGCGGAGAGACAGGGGAGCAGTTCTTC.

The chain has TRBV29-1 and TRBJ1-6; possibly TRBD1 for D (5 bases). The CDR3 covers 13 residues. Germline CDR1 and CDR2: SQVTM and ANQGSEA. V was trimmed by 7 bases and J by 7 bases, leaving 14 bases between them. Written as DNA, the CDR3 is TGCAGCGCGGCACAGGCTAAAAATTCACCCCTCCACTTT. Translating it yields CSAAQAKNSPLHF.

The genes are TRBV5-1 and TRBJ2-2; D is unclear. The CDR3 runs to 14 residues. Germline values: CDR1 SGHRS, CDR2 YFSETQ. V was trimmed by 3 bases and J by 1 base, leaving 7 bases between them. Here the CDR3 DNA reads TGCGCCAGCAGCTCTAGACGGAACACCGGGGAGCTGTTTTTT. Amino acid sequence: CASSSRRNTGELFF.

V is TRBV5-1 and J is TRBJ2-2; D remains ambiguous. The CDR3 has 14 residues. The germline gives CDR1 SGHRS, CDR2 YFSETQ. V lost 4 bases to trimming and J lost 1 base, with 8 bases between them. DNA for the CDR3: TGCGCCAGCAGCATCCTAAGGAACACCGGGGAGCTGTTTTTT. The encoded protein is CASSILRNTGELFF.

V is TRBV2 and J is TRBJ2-5; the D gene is possibly TRBD2 (6 bases). V was shortened by 2 bases and J by 3 bases, with 7 bases between the two germline ends. This CDR3 has 13 amino acids. In germline, CDR1 is SNHLY, CDR2 FYNNEI. The chain's CDR3 is CASSESSEETQYF. The CDR3 nucleotides are TGTGCCAGCAGTGAATCTAGCGAAGAGACCCAGTACTTC. The full variable domain, completed using reference TRBV2 and TRBJ2-5, is EPEVTQTPSHQVTQMGQEVILRCVPISNHLYFYWYRQILGQKVEFLVSFYNNEISEKSEIFDDQFSVERPDGSNFTLKIRSTKLEDSAMYFCASSESSEETQYFGPGTRLLVL.

The genes are TRBV7-6 and TRBJ1-3, with 7 bases matching TRBD1. Germline CDR1 SGHVS, CDR2 FNYEAQ. The CDR3 consists of 13 residues. The J segment lost 4 bases and the V segment lost 6 bases, leaving 3 bases of the junction unmatched. The CDR3 sequence: CASRPTGGNTIYF. In nucleotides, the CDR3 is TGTGCCAGCAGACCGACAGGGGGAAACACCATATATTTT.